This entry lists 32 T cell receptor beta chains sequenced from one sample in a study of graft-versus-host responses after intestinal transplantation (dated by TCRdb to the early 2020s). No antigen is known for these receptors. Libraries came from the immunoSEQ multiplex PCR assay. Imported from immuneACCESS, the table was reduced by TCRdb to in-frame sequences with V and J called. These copies leave out some clones; in studies compared against another copy, an unresolved V gene accounts for under half, and the cause of the remainder is not known. Counted in this sample were 90,000 to 95,000 clones; 80% to 95% of them appeared once. About 6.3% of the sample belongs to the ten largest clones. In light of the paper, this sample's time point label describes: cells obtained before transplantation from donor or recipient. The starting material was unstimulated CD8+ T cells sorted from spleen or lymph node cells, obtained before intestinal transplant. These receptors were collected from a human donor who received an intestinal transplant.

V is TRBV12-5 and J is TRBJ2-1; D is unresolved. V lost 0 bases to trimming and J lost 4 bases, with 10 bases between them. Germline V CDR1 and CDR2: LGHNT, FRNRAP. The CDR3 runs 15 residues. The CDR3 loop reads CASGLVLDRYNEQFF. As DNA, the CDR3 is TGTGCTAGTGGTTTGGTACTTGACCGATACAATGAGCAGTTCTTC.

The chain carries TRBV10-3 and TRBJ2-5, with D hard to call. The germline gives CDR1 ENHRY, CDR2 SYGVKD. Trimming took 9 bases from V and 5 from J, leaving 16 bases between them. The CDR3 totals 13 residues. This CDR3 reads CAITGGAMETQYF. For the CDR3, the DNA is TGTGCCATAACGGGCGGAGCAATGGAGACCCAGTACTTC.

This chain connects TRBV11-2 to TRBJ2-4; a possible D gene is TRBD1 (5 bases). The CDR3 is made up of 14 amino acids. Germline lookup yields CDR1 SGHAT and CDR2 FQNNGV. Between the trimmed V and J ends, which lost 6 bases and 3 bases, there was a span of 12 bases. This CDR3 reads CASRDTEGKNIQYF. CDR3 sequence (DNA): TGTGCCAGCAGGGACACGGAAGGCAAAAACATTCAGTACTTC. The whole variable domain, filled in from reference TRBV11-2 and TRBJ2-4, reads EAGVAQSPRYKIIEKRQSVAFWCNPISGHATLYWYQQILGQGPKLLIQFQNNGVVDDSQLPKDRFSAERLKGVDSTLKIQPAKLEDSAVYLCASRDTEGKNIQYFGAGTRLSVL.

This chain connects TRBV19 to TRBJ2-3; D is perhaps TRBD2 (5 bases). From germline, CDR1 is LNHDA and CDR2 SQIVND (reference sequence). The CDR3 length is 16 residues. The V end lost 3 bases, the J end lost 0 bases, and 13 bases lay between the germline ends. As DNA, the CDR3 is TGTGCCAGTAGTATTATCCGGACTTCTAGCACAGATACGCAGTATTTT. Translated: CASSIIRTSSTDTQYF.

This sequence joins TRBV7-3 and TRBJ2-7, with 7 bases that match TRBD2. V lost 5 bases, J lost 6 bases, and 7 bases stayed unmatched. CDR1 and CDR2 (germline): SGHTA, FQGTGA. The CDR3 has 13 amino acids. The CDR3 region is CASSALSGGEQYF. The CDR3 region has the DNA TGTGCCAGCAGCGCCCTGTCGGGGGGCGAGCAGTACTTC.

CDR3: CASSPTGEDTQYF. The DNA for the CDR3 is TGTGCCAGCAGCCCGACCGGGGAAGATACGCAGTATTTT. The rearrangement joins TRBV11-2 to TRBJ2-3; tentatively, D is TRBD2 (5 bases). The CDR3 is 13 residues long. V lost 5 bases and J 5 bases, leaving 11 bases between the germline ends. CDR1 and CDR2 from the germline V gene are SGHAT and FQNNGV.

The chain has TRBV10-2 and TRBJ1-2; D remains ambiguous. In germline, CDR1 is WSHSY, CDR2 SAAADI. V was pared by 3 bases and J by 8 bases, with 22 bases between. The CDR3 has 16 amino acids. As DNA, the CDR3 is TGCGCCAGCAGTGATAGGGTTTGGGCAGATCGGAACGGCTACACCTTC. Translation: CASSDRVWADRNGYTF.

V usage is TRBV19 and J usage is TRBJ2-7; a possible D gene is TRBD1 (5 bases). The CDR3 has 14 amino acids. The V gene's germline CDR1 is LNHDA and CDR2 SQIVND (reference sequence). Trimming pared 1 base from V and 4 bases from J, leaving 11 bases between. The CDR3, as DNA: TGTGCCAGTAGTATAGTTCCAGGGTGGTACGAGCAGTACTTC. Translated, it gives CASSIVPGWYEQYF.

V and J are TRBV4-1 and TRBJ2-3; D is unresolved. The CDR3 is made up of 16 amino acids. Trimming pared 2 bases from V and 3 bases from J, leaving 15 bases between. Germline-derived CDR1 and CDR2 are MGHRA and YSYEKL. DNA for the CDR3: TGCGCCAGCAGCCAACACTCCCCTATTACGACAGATACGCAGTATTTT. This sequence encodes CASSQHSPITTDTQYF.

The chain is built from TRBV13 and TRBJ1-1, with D possibly matching TRBD1 (5 bases). Germline V gives CDR1 PRHDT, CDR2 FYEKMQ (reference sequence). V lost 1 base and J lost 4, with 10 bases in between. The CDR3 consists of 14 residues. This CDR3 reads CASSLEAGSTEAFF. The CDR3 DNA is TGTGCCAGCAGCTTAGAGGCAGGGAGCACTGAAGCTTTCTTT. The full variable domain, its missing parts supplied by reference TRBV13 and TRBJ1-1, is AAGVIQSPRHLIKEKRETATLKCYPIPRHDTVYWYQQGPGQDPQFLISFYEKMQSDKGSIPDRFSAQQFSDYHSELNMSSLELGDSALYFCASSLEAGSTEAFFGQGTRLTVV.

The V gene is TRBV4-2, the J gene TRBJ2-7; D is ambiguous. Per the germline V gene, CDR1 is LGHNA and CDR2 is YNFKEQ. This CDR3 contains 14 residues. Between the trimmed V and J ends, which lost 0 bases and 0 bases, there was a span of 6 bases. The CDR3: CASSQDPGSYEQYF. For the CDR3, the DNA is TGTGCCAGCAGCCAAGACCCGGGCTCCTACGAGCAGTACTTC.

The chain is built from TRBV2 and TRBJ2-3, with 8 bases matching TRBD2. V trimming: 2 bases; J trimming: 4 bases; junction bases outside the gene matches: 11. Germline-derived CDR1 and CDR2 are SNHLY and FYNNEI. CDR3 size: 17 residues. The CDR3 region has the DNA TGTGCCAGCAGTGAATCGGGGCCTGGGACTAGTGCAGATACGCAGTATTTT. This sequence encodes CASSESGPGTSADTQYF. The full variable domain, completed using reference TRBV2 and TRBJ2-3, is EPEVTQTPSHQVTQMGQEVILRCVPISNHLYFYWYRQILGQKVEFLVSFYNNEISEKSEIFDDQFSVERPDGSNFTLKIRSTKLEDSAMYFCASSESGPGTSADTQYFGPGTRLTVL.

V gene TRBV7-9 combines with J gene TRBJ2-3; D is unclear. V lost 0 bases and J 0 bases, leaving 7 bases between the germline ends. The CDR3 has 15 amino acids. Germline CDR1 reads SEHNR; CDR2 reads FQNEAQ (reference sequence). CDR3 residues: CASSLASLSTDTQYF. The CDR3 DNA is TGTGCCAGCAGCTTAGCAAGCCTCAGCACAGATACGCAGTATTTT.

V is TRBV6-5 and J is TRBJ1-2; the match to TRBD1 covers 7 bases. The CDR3 consists of 16 residues. Germline V CDR1 and CDR2: MNHEY, SVGAGI. The V segment lost 2 bases and the J segment 4 bases; nucleotides outside the gene matches: 10. As DNA, the CDR3 is TGTGCCAGCAGTTACACCCCGGACAGGCCATCCTATGGCTACACCTTC. As protein: CASSYTPDRPSYGYTF.

The V call is TRBV10-1, the J call TRBJ2-1; tentative D call: TRBD1 (5 bases). The CDR3 covers 15 residues. CDR1 WNHNN and CDR2 SYGVQD come from the germline V gene (reference sequence). Trimming cost V 6 bases and J 0 bases, with 12 bases left between them. This chain's CDR3 is CASSVTESSYNEQFF. Here the CDR3 DNA reads TGCGCCAGCAGCGTGACAGAGAGCTCCTACAATGAGCAGTTCTTC.

J is TRBJ2-5 and V is TRBV5-4, with 9 nucleotides matching TRBD1. The DNA end is a closer match to TRBJ2-7, so the J assignment may be wrong. CDR3 length equals 13 residues. Per germline, CDR1 SGHNT and CDR2 YYREEE (reference sequence). CDR3 nucleotides: TGTGCCACTCAGACAGGGGGGTCCTACGAGCAGTACTTC. Its translation: CATQTGGSYEQYF.

V usage is TRBV4-2 and J usage is TRBJ2-7, with 7 bases identical to TRBD2. Trimming at V came to 1 base and at J to 1 base, leaving 10 bases not matched to a gene. The CDR3 is 17 residues long. Germline CDR1 is LGHNA and CDR2 is YNFKEQ. CDR3 in DNA: TGTGCCAGCAGCCAAGTACTGGGGGGGGAAAGTTCCTACGAGCAGTACTTC. Translated, it gives CASSQVLGGESSYEQYF.

The chain carries TRBV5-1 and TRBJ2-7; the D is unclear. Germline V gene sequence: CDR1 SGHRS, CDR2 YFSETQ. Trimming cost V 1 base and J 7 bases, with 9 bases left between them. This CDR3 region has 12 residues. The DNA for the CDR3 is TGCGCCAGCAGCTTGACAGTGGGTGAGCAGTACTTC. It encodes CASSLTVGEQYF.

The chain links TRBV7-6 to TRBJ2-7; D is undetermined. Germline-derived CDR1 and CDR2 are SGHVS and FNYEAQ. Trimming cost V 5 bases and J 2 bases, with 7 bases left between them. The CDR3 has 12 residues. This CDR3 is CASSLSPYEQYF. The CDR3 DNA reads TGTGCCAGCAGCCTAAGCCCCTACGAGCAGTACTTC.

V is TRBV7-9 and J is TRBJ2-5, with 11 bases identical to TRBD2. The CDR3 extends over 15 amino acids. The germline V gene has CDR1 SEHNR and CDR2 FQNEAQ (reference sequence). Trimming removed 5 bases from V and 2 bases from J; junction bases left unmatched: 4. The CDR3 nucleotides read TGTGCCAGCAGCCCGGGACTAGCGGCTCAAGAGACCCAGTACTTC. Amino acids: CASSPGLAAQETQYF.

The chain employs TRBV21-1 and TRBJ1-2; no DNA check was done on the table's D call, TRBD1. TRBV21-1 is listed as a pseudogene. This CDR3 region has 13 residues. As DNA, the CDR3 is TGTGCCAGCAGCACGACAGGGAAAGATGGCTACACCTTC. This codes for CASSTTGKDGYTF.

This chain links TRBV7-9 with TRBJ1-6, with D possibly being TRBD1 (5 bases). The CDR3 totals 14 residues. Germline assignment: CDR1 SEHNR and CDR2 FQNEAQ (reference sequence). The V end lost 5 bases, the J end lost 7 bases, and 12 bases lay between the germline ends. The CDR3 DNA reads as TGTGCCAGCAGCACAGACAGACCAAATTCACCCCTCCACTTT. This translates into CASSTDRPNSPLHF.

V and J are TRBV4-1 and TRBJ2-7, with D tentatively TRBD1 (5 bases). The length of the CDR3 is 13 residues. V lost 0 bases, J lost 2 bases, and 5 bases lay in between. The germline gives CDR1 MGHRA, CDR2 YSYEKL. CDR3 region: CASSQETAYEQYF. The CDR3 nucleotides read TGCGCCAGCAGCCAAGAGACAGCCTACGAGCAGTACTTC.

The chain uses TRBV6-5 and TRBJ2-1; TRBD2 matches at 7 bases. This CDR3 is built from 13 residues. With 7 bases clipped from V and 4 bases from J, the junction kept 4 bases outside the gene matches. Germline CDR1 is MNHEY and CDR2 is SVGAGI. Here the CDR3 DNA reads TGTGCCAGCAATGGACTAGTGTACAATGAGCAGTTCTTC. Its protein product is CASNGLVYNEQFF.

J is TRBJ2-5 and V is TRBV9; possibly TRBD2 for D (5 bases). The length of the CDR3 is 15 residues. Germline CDR1 is SGDLS and CDR2 is YYNGEE. V was trimmed by 0 bases and J by 2 bases, leaving 11 bases between them. The CDR3 DNA follows: TGTGCCAGCAGCGTAGAAGGAGGATCTCAAGAGACCCAGTACTTC. Amino acids: CASSVEGGSQETQYF.

The rearrangement uses TRBV4-1 and TRBJ2-1, with 7 bases matching TRBD2. The CDR3 consists of 15 residues. Germline V CDR1 and CDR2: MGHRA, YSYEKL. Trimming at V came to 5 bases and at J to 7 bases, leaving 11 bases not matched to a gene. The CDR3 DNA reads as TGCGCCAGCAGCGTAGTGGGAGGGCCCGGGAATGAGCAGTTCTTC. It is translated as CASSVVGGPGNEQFF.

The chain is built from TRBV28 and TRBJ2-7; D is perhaps TRBD2 (6 bases). CDR1 MDHEN and CDR2 SYDVKM come from the germline V gene. The CDR3 is 14 amino acids. Trimming shortened V by 3 bases and J by 4 bases, and 13 bases separated the two germline ends. In DNA, the CDR3 is TGTGCCAGCAGTTTGAGGGGACTGCTATACGAGCAGTACTTC. Amino acid sequence: CASSLRGLLYEQYF. The entire variable domain, with the rest obtained from reference TRBV28 and TRBJ2-7, is as follows: DVKVTQSSRYLVKRTGEKVFLECVQDMDHENMFWYRQDPGLGLRLIYFSYDVKMKEKGDIPEGYSVSREKKERFSLILESASTNQTSMYLCASSLRGLLYEQYFGPGTRLTVT.

The rearrangement uses TRBV7-9 and TRBJ2-4; unclear D gene. V was cut by 5 bases and J by 0 bases, with 8 bases left in between. The CDR3 is made up of 14 amino acids. Germline assignment: CDR1 SEHNR and CDR2 FQNEAQ (reference sequence). Here the CDR3 DNA reads TGTGCCAGCAGCGCACCAGTAGCCAAAAACATTCAGTACTTC. Protein: CASSAPVAKNIQYF.

The chain uses TRBV7-6 and TRBJ2-2; D gene unclear. The CDR3 spans 14 residues. CDR1 is SGHVS, CDR2 FNYEAQ, per germline. Trimming pared 1 base from V and 5 bases from J, leaving 8 bases between. The CDR3 sequence is CASSLGADTGELFF. The CDR3 region has the DNA TGTGCCAGCAGCTTAGGGGCAGATACCGGGGAGCTGTTTTTT.

This chain links TRBV6-1 with TRBJ1-2; no firm D call. Trimming stripped 3 bases from V and 4 bases from J, with 15 bases between. This CDR3 region has 15 residues. From germline, CDR1 is MNHNS and CDR2 SASEGT. Here the CDR3 reads CASSDYPEAPYGYTF. DNA for the CDR3: TGTGCCAGCAGTGACTACCCGGAGGCTCCCTATGGCTACACCTTC.

The chain links TRBV4-1 to TRBJ2-7; 7 bases map to TRBD2. Germline-derived CDR1 and CDR2 are MGHRA and YSYEKL. The CDR3 is 14 amino acids. Germline trimming cut 3 bases from V and 5 bases from J; bases unmatched to any gene: 7. The CDR3 coding sequence is TGCGCCAGCAGCCATGACGGGAGGAGGAACGAGCAGTACTTC. Its protein is CASSHDGRRNEQYF.

The genes are TRBV13 and TRBJ2-7; D perhaps matches TRBD1 (5 bases). Per the germline V gene, CDR1 is PRHDT and CDR2 is FYEKMQ (reference sequence). V shed 8 bases and J shed 0 bases, with 8 bases lying between them. This CDR3 is built from 12 residues. The DNA of the CDR3 is TGTGCCAGCGGGGCGAGCTCCTACGAGCAGTACTTC. It is translated as CASGASSYEQYF.